The TCR beta chain under discussion was sequenced for a study of T-cell memory formation after mild COVID-19. Study-wide background: TCR clusters were mostly donor specific.

TCRdb re-analysed the 5' RACE reads in MiXCR, keeping a single row per CDR3 protein. The sample yields approximately 500,000 distinct CDR3 sequences, 20% to 25% seen once. This clonotype was observed a few times. The TCR originated in an adult woman who had mild COVID-19 (a few samples of this study predate the infection). Cell type and time point are not known. Sequenced material: PBMCs or a T cell subset sorted from them (not recorded which).

DNA for the CDR3: TGTGCCCGTGGTGGGACTAGCGGTCTGAATGAGCAGTTCTTC. Protein sequence: CARGGTSGLNEQFF. V is TRBV30 and J is TRBJ2-1, with TRBD2 matching over 11 bases. This CDR3 region has 14 residues. V lost 8 bases, J lost 7 bases, and 10 bases stayed unmatched. Germline-derived CDR1 and CDR2 are GTSNPN and SVGIG (reference sequence).